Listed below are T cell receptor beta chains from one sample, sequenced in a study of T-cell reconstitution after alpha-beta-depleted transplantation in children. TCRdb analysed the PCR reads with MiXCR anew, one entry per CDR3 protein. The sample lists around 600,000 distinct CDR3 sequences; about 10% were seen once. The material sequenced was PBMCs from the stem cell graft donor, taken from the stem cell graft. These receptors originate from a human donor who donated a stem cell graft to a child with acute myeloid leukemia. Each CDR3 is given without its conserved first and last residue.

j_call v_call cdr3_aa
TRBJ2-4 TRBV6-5 ASSYSSDLAKNIQY
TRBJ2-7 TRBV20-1 SAPWGLAGGYEQY
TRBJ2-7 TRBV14 ASSQEVGMISYEQY
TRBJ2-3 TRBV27 ASSLAAGWTDTQY
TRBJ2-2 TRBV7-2 ASSWGLAGTGELF
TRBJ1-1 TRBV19 ASSIRTVDPEAF
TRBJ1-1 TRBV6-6 VSSPRQLTEAF
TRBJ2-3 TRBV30 AWRRLAGMDTQY
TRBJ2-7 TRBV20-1 SARDWAGGQAQY
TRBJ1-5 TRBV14 ASQLYQPQH
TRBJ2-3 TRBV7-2 ASSSDGGSGGTQY
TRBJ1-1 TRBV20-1 SAYHYADRFDEPNTEAF
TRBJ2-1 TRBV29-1 SVLAAGWSNEQF
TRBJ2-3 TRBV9 ASSDQGDTQY
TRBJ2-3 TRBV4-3 ASSQIAGPGEDTQY
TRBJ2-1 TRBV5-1 ASSLGLAGAAGSYNEQF
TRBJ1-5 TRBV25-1 ASSELGHGEPQH
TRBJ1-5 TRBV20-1 SARDFGTGFNQPQH
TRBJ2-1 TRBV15 ATSEDSSYNEQF
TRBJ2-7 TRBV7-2 ASSFDRGPSYEQY
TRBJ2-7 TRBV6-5 ASSYAGSSYEQY
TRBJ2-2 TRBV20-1 SARGTSGRSGELF
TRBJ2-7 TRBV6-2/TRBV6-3 ASSHRLAGDVQQY
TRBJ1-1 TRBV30 AWETGLLNMNTEAF
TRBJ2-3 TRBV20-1 SAFSTSTDTQY
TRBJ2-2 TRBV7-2 ASRRTSANTGELF
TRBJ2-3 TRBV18 ASSPLQGTADTQY
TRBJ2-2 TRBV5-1 ASSWTSGSSTGELF
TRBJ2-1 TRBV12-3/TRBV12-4 ASTLGDYNEQF
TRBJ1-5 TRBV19 ASSPTGRYQPQH
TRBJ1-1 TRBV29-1 SVEEGITEAF
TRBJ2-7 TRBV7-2 ASSRQGAITYEQY
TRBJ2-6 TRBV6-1 ASGTGGSGANVLT
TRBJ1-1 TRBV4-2 ASSQYTGTEAF
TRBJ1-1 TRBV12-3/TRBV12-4 ASSLLGAPPEAF
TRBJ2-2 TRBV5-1 ASSLSLTTGELF
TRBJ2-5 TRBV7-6 ASSLALSGVETQY
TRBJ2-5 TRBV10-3 AISYLATQETQY
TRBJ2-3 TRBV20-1 SATPGQGDTQY
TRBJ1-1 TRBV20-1 SAKGPNTEAF
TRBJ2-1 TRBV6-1 ASSDGQTTYNEQF
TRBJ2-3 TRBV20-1 SARAGGRTDHTDTQY
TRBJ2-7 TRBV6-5 ASSYPWTSGDYEQY
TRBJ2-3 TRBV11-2 ASSPLGGGRSGTDTQY
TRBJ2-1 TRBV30 AWSRELAGYNEQF
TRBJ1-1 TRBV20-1 SAFLQTGGTEAF